This T cell receptor (beta chain) was observed in a study of shared clonotypes between healthy human individuals. Only in-frame clones appear in the TCRdb table, and some are missing; sequencing was by immunoSEQ multiplex PCR. The repertoire holds some 650,000 clones, with roughly 97% as singletons. This clone occurred once. Germline V lookup: CDR1 SNHLY, CDR2 FYNNEI. After removal of 6 bases from V and 0 bases from J, the junction contained 13 bases not matched to a gene. This CDR3 is 19 amino acids long. The TCR comes from a young woman in good health. Sequencing used naive CD4+ T cells sorted from blood. Described subset: CD45RA+ positively selected. This sequence joins TRBV2 and TRBJ2-1; 11 bases map to TRBD2. The CDR3 here is CASSETGTSGISSYNEQFF. CDR3 in DNA: TGTGCCAGCAGCGAAACCGGGACTAGCGGAATTAGCTCCTACAATGAGCAGTTCTTC.